This T cell receptor (beta chain) was obtained from a study of OX40 agonist ivuxolimab in advanced cancers. The V gene's germline CDR1 is SGHKS and CDR2 YYEKEE (reference sequence). CDR3 length equals 13 residues. V gave up 4 bases and J gave up 11 bases, with 18 bases separating them. Libraries were prepared by immunoSEQ multiplex PCR; TCRdb keeps only in-frame clonotypes and omits some of them. The data contain around 30,000 clones, approximately 80% of them singletons. The TCR sequence derives from an adult with an advanced solid tumor such as melanoma, head and neck, liver or kidney cancer. The chain joins TRBV5-5 to TRBJ1-2; D may be TRBD1 (5 bases). This material consisted of CD4+ or CD8+ T cells sorted from blood, taken in a trial of the OX40 agonist ivuxolimab. CDR3 protein: CASSPDAAGVYTF. CDR3 nucleotides: TGTGCCAGCAGCCCTGACGCCGCGGGGGTTTACACCTTC.